The clone carrying this T cell receptor beta chain has only a few counts. Its antigen is still unknown. This CDR3 region has 16 residues. The ends lost 5 bases at V and 1 base at J; junction bases unmatched: 11. The germline gives CDR1 MNHEY, CDR2 SMNVEV (reference sequence). Cultured CD4+ T-cell DNA underwent Oncomine TCR Beta short-read sequencing. MiXCR, run by TCRdb on the PCR reads, gives a single entry per CDR3 protein. The sample shows some 23,000 distinct CDR3 sequences, more than 25% of them seen only once. Time point here: late sampling 161 to 241 days after vaccination in a few convalescent patients. Treatment reported: approximately 11-day PBMC culture with coronavirus spike peptide pools or control peptides (ViraFEST assay). Culture conditions combined two million PBMCs per well with roughly 10 IU/ml IL-2 and around 9.5 ug/ml peptide pools. These data originate in a study of vaccination and CD4 T cells after COVID-19. Across the study: Collection of post-vaccine samples followed dose two by a median approximately 76 days, spanning a range of 14 to 241.

General study findings and limits: In convalescent patients, a median roughly 87% of post-vaccine SARS-CoV-2-reactive clones appeared only after vaccination.

The gene calls are TRBV27 and TRBJ2-7, with 7 positions matching TRBD1. This clonotype was sampled from a human donor who had recovered from COVID-19. The sample in question was CD4+ T cells from blood, cultured in vitro, obtained about 7 months after SARS-CoV-2 vaccination. The CDR3 nucleotides read TGTGCCAGCAGTCGGAGCACAGGGGTATCTTCCTACGAGCAGTACTTC. This codes for CASSRSTGVSSYEQYF.